The clone carrying this T cell receptor beta chain has more than one count but fewer than ten. Its antigen is unidentified. These data are taken from a study of cytomegalovirus exposure and HLA in healthy donors. Study-level points and caveats: In most subjects, TCR beta sequences reportedly gave accurate predictions of HLA-A and HLA-B alleles. Among the most significant clusters, several appeared linked to common viral pathogens in a later analysis. A previous analysis found most TCR beta V segments productive roughly 90% or roughly 30% of the time.

Unrecorded immune exposures were likely, despite nominal health at sampling. The PCR contained 60 Vbeta and 13 Jbeta primers. Generated by immunoSEQ multiplex PCR, the TCRdb table keeps only in-frame clones and is missing some. This repertoire shows roughly 110,000 clones, over 75% found once; its top ten account for 3% to 4%. Trimming took 2 bases from V and 0 from J, leaving 6 bases between them. Germline CDR1 SNHLY, CDR2 FYNNEI. The CDR3 sequence is 14 residues long. The receptor was isolated from a man in his 60s in good health and CMV-seronegative. The chain employs TRBV2 and TRBJ2-3, with no clear D. Sequenced material: PBMCs. CDR3 bases: TGTGCCAGCAGTGAATTCGTAAGCACAGATACGCAGTATTTT. Translated, it gives CASSEFVSTDTQYF.